The next 13 T cell receptor beta chains were all read from a single sample in a study of T cell changes during pregnancy in multiple sclerosis. Profiled with immunoSEQ multiplex PCR; TCRdb holds only in-frame clones, not every one. The sample lists approximately 73,000 clones; more than 80% were seen once. The material was CD4+ T cells from peripheral blood mononuclear cells, obtained before pregnancy. These receptors all stem from a female donor with multiple sclerosis, enrolled in a pregnancy study.

CDR3 region: CASSAGTGVADTQYF. The DNA of the CDR3 is TGTGCCAGCAGCGCCGGGACAGGGGTGGCAGATACGCAGTATTTT. The rearrangement joins TRBV6-1 to TRBJ2-3; 10 bases map to TRBD1. Per germline, CDR1 MNHNS and CDR2 SASEGT. The CDR3 length is 15 residues. Trimming at V came to 6 bases and at J to 4 bases, leaving 7 bases not matched to a gene.

In DNA, the CDR3 is TGCAGCGTTGATAGCGGGAACACCGGGGAGCTGTTTTTT. Residues: CSVDSGNTGELFF. This sequence joins TRBV29-1 and TRBJ2-2; D is perhaps TRBD2 (6 bases). Germline CDR1 is SQVTM and CDR2 is ANQGSEA. CDR3 length: 13 residues. The V gene lost 3 bases and the J gene lost 1 base, with 6 bases spanning the gap.

This clone was found once. The chain uses TRBV10-3 and TRBJ1-1; D uncertain. This CDR3 spans 13 amino acids. Germline lookup yields CDR1 ENHRY and CDR2 SYGVKD. Trimming took 11 bases from V and 5 from J, leaving 18 bases between them. The CDR3 DNA reads as TGTGCCTCTGGCCCGGGGATGAGGACTGAAGCTTTCTTT. This translates into CASGPGMRTEAFF.

This chain joins TRBV7-6 and TRBJ1-5, with D perhaps TRBD1 (6 bases). Germline V gives CDR1 SGHVS, CDR2 FNYEAQ. This CDR3 is 15 amino acids long. V shed 4 bases and J shed 4 bases, with 14 bases lying between them. CDR3 loop: CASSSSGQINQPQHF. DNA for the CDR3: TGTGCCAGCAGCTCGAGCGGACAGATTAATCAGCCCCAGCATTTT. Using reference TRBV7-6 and TRBJ1-5 for the parts outside the CDR3, the full variable domain is GAGVSQSPRYKVTKRGQDVALRCDPISGHVSLYWYRQALGQGPEFLTYFNYEAQQDKSGLPNDRFSAERPEGSISTLTIQRTEQRDSAMYRCASSSSGQINQPQHFGDGTRLSIL.

CDR3 protein: CASSRDGGGRNEQFF. CDR3 nucleotides: TGTGCCAGCAGCCGAGACGGGGGTGGGCGCAATGAGCAGTTCTTC. The chain uses TRBV7-3 and TRBJ2-1; weak D call: TRBD2 (6 bases). There are 15 residues in the CDR3. Trimming took 5 bases from V and 6 from J, leaving 17 bases between them. Germline CDR1 SGHTA, CDR2 FQGTGA.

This clone came up once. The chain combines TRBV7-8 with TRBJ1-4; D perhaps matches TRBD1 (6 bases). The V gene's germline CDR1 is SGHVS and CDR2 FQNEAQ. This CDR3 is built from 14 residues. The germline V and J ends were trimmed by 1 base and 10 bases, with 13 bases remaining between them. CDR3 nucleotide sequence: TGTGCCAGCAGCTTAGACAGGGACCTTGGAAAACTGTTTTTT. Protein sequence: CASSLDRDLGKLFF.

The V gene is TRBV6-6, the J gene TRBJ2-7, with 9 bases matching TRBD1. The CDR3 loop spans 15 amino acids. The germline CDR1 and CDR2 sequences are MNHNY and SVGAGI (reference sequence). V was pared by 4 bases and J by 5 bases, with 9 bases of the junction left unmatched. The CDR3 sequence is CASSSQDRGFNEQYF. In nucleotides, the CDR3 is TGTGCCAGCAGTTCTCAGGACAGGGGCTTCAACGAGCAGTACTTC.

The chain couples TRBV2 to TRBJ1-1; 7 bases line up with TRBD1. V lost 3 bases, J lost 0 bases, and 10 bases stayed unmatched. CDR3 length: 17 amino acids. Per germline, CDR1 SNHLY and CDR2 FYNNEI. The CDR3 DNA follows: TGTGCCAGCAGTGAGATCTCGACAGGGAGCGTGAACACTGAAGCTTTCTTT. Amino acids: CASSEISTGSVNTEAFF. Together with reference TRBV2 and TRBJ1-1, the CDR3 gives the full variable domain: EPEVTQTPSHQVTQMGQEVILRCVPISNHLYFYWYRQILGQKVEFLVSFYNNEISEKSEIFDDQFSVERPDGSNFTLKIRSTKLEDSAMYFCASSEISTGSVNTEAFFGQGTRLTVV.

CDR3 in amino acids: CASSFQGSNQPQHF. The CDR3 nucleotides are TGTGCCAGCAGTTTTCAGGGGAGCAATCAGCCCCAGCATTTT. V is TRBV27 and J is TRBJ1-5, with D possibly matching TRBD1 (6 bases). Germline CDR1 is MNHEY and CDR2 is SMNVEV (reference sequence). CDR3 length: 14 amino acids. V was cut by 3 bases and J by 1 base, with 7 bases left in between.

This chain joins TRBV27 and TRBJ2-2; 8 nucleotides align to TRBD1. J lost 4 bases, V lost 6 bases, and 7 bases had no gene match. Germline V gene data show CDR1 as MNHEY and CDR2 as SMNVEV (reference sequence). This CDR3 spans 15 amino acids. CDR3 in DNA: TGTGCCAGCAGCCTGTCAGGGGGCGGCACCGGGGAGCTGTTTTTT. This gives the protein CASSLSGGGTGELFF.

This chain joins TRBV5-8 and TRBJ1-5, with D hard to call. Trimming stripped 4 bases from V and 9 bases from J, with 20 bases between. The CDR3 covers 15 residues. Germline CDR1 is SGHTS and CDR2 is YDEGEE. The CDR3 spells CASSTERTPVGPQHF. The CDR3 DNA follows: TGTGCCAGCAGCACGGAACGGACTCCCGTGGGGCCCCAGCATTTT.

The chain has TRBV5-8 and TRBJ2-3, with 9 bases matching TRBD1. The CDR3 has 14 residues. Germline values: CDR1 SGHTS, CDR2 YDEGEE. Trimming removed 8 bases from V and 1 base from J; junction bases left unmatched: 5. DNA for the CDR3: TGTGCCAGTACCCGGGACAGGGGCACAGATACGCAGTATTTT. It specifies CASTRDRGTDTQYF.

The V gene is TRBV10-3, the J gene TRBJ1-1; 11 bases are a match to TRBD1. This CDR3 spans 14 amino acids. Germline V lookup: CDR1 ENHRY, CDR2 SYGVKD. V gave up 10 bases and J gave up 5 bases; unmatched junction bases: 9. CDR3 coding DNA: TGTGCCACCCGGGACAGGGGGACGGGGACTGAAGCTTTCTTT. Translated, it gives CATRDRGTGTEAFF.